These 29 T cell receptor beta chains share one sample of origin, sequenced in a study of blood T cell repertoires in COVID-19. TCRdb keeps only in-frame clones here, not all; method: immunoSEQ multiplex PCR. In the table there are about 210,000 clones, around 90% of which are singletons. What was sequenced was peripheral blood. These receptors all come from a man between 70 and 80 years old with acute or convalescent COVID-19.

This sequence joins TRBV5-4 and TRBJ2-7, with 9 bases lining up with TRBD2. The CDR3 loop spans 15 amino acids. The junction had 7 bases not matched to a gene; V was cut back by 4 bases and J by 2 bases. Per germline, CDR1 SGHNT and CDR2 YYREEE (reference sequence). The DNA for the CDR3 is TGTGCCAGCAGCGACGGACTAGCGCGGACCTACGAGCAGTACTTC. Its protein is CASSDGLARTYEQYF.

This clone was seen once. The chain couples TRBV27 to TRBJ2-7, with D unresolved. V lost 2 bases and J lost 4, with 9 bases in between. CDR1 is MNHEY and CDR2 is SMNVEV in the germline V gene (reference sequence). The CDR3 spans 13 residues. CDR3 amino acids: CASSLAADYEQYF. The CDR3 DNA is TGTGCCAGCAGTTTAGCGGCCGATTACGAGCAGTACTTC.

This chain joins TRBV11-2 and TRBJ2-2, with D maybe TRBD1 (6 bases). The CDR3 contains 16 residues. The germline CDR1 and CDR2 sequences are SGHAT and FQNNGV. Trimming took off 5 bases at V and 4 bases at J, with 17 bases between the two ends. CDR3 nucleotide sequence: TGTGCCAGCAGCCGGGACACAGTGGGGGCCACCGGGGAGCTGTTTTTT. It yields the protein CASSRDTVGATGELFF.

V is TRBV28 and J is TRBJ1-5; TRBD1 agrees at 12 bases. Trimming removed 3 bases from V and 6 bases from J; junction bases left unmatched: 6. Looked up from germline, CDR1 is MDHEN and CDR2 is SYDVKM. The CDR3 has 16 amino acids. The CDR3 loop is CASSLIGTGGSQPQHF. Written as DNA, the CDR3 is TGTGCCAGCAGTTTGATTGGGACAGGGGGCAGTCAGCCCCAGCATTTT.

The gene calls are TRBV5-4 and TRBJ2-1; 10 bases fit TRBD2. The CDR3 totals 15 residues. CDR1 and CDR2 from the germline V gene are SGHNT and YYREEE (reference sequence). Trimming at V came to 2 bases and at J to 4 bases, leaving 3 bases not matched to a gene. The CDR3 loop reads CASSFRLAGYNEQFF. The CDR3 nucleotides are TGTGCCAGCAGCTTCAGACTAGCGGGTTACAATGAGCAGTTCTTC.

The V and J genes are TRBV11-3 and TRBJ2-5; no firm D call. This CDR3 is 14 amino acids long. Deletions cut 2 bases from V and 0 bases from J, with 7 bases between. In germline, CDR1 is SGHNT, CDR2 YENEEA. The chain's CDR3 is CASSLNQNQETQYF. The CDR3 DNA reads TGTGCCAGCAGCTTAAACCAGAACCAAGAGACCCAGTACTTC.

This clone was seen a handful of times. The CDR3, as DNA: TGCAGCGTTCTGGCAGGGGGAAGCACTGAAGCTTTCTTT. As protein: CSVLAGGSTEAFF. V gene TRBV29-1 combines with J gene TRBJ1-1; 7 nucleotides align to TRBD1. The germline V gene has CDR1 SQVTM and CDR2 ANQGSEA. With V trimmed by 5 bases and J by 4 bases, 7 bases remained unmatched. The length of the CDR3 is 13 residues.

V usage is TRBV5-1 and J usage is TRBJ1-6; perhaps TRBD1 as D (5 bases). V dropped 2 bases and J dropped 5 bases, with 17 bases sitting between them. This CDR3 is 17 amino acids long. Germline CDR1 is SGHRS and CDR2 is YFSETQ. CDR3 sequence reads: CASSLTPAGNDNSPLHF. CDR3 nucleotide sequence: TGCGCCAGCAGCTTAACCCCGGCAGGGAACGATAATTCACCCCTCCACTTT.

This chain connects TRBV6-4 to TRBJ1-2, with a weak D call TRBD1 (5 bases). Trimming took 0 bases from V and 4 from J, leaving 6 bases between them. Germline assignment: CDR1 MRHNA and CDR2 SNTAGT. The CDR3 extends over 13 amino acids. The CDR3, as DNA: TGTGCCAGCAGTGACTCCGGGGGCTATGGCTACACCTTC. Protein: CASSDSGGYGYTF.

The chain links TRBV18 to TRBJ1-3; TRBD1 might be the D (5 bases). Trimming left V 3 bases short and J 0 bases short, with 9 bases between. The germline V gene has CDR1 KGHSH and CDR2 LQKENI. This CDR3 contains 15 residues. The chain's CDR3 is CASSPGTASGNTIYF. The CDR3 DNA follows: TGTGCCAGCTCACCTGGGACTGCCTCTGGAAACACCATATATTTT.

The CDR3 sequence is CASSYSRQGIGKLFF. CDR3 sequence (DNA): TGTGCCAGCAGTTACAGTCGACAGGGAATTGGAAAACTGTTTTTT. The chain couples TRBV6-5 to TRBJ1-4; 7 bases fit TRBD1. The CDR3 is 15 residues long. The trim removed 2 bases at V and 10 bases at J, leaving 10 bases unmatched. Germline CDR1 and CDR2: MNHEY and SVGAGI.

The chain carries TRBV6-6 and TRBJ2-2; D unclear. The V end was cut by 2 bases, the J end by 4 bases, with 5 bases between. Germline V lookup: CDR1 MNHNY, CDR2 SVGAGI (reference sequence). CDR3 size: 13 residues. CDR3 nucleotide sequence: TGTGCCAGCAGTTACCAATCCACCGGGGAGCTGTTTTTT. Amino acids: CASSYQSTGELFF.

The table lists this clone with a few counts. The chain's CDR3 is CASSRGGASNQPQHF. The CDR3 nucleotides are TGTGCCAGCAGCCGAGGGGGGGCTAGCAATCAGCCCCAGCATTTT. The chain recombines TRBV5-6 with TRBJ1-5; perhaps TRBD1 as D (6 bases). This CDR3 region has 15 residues. The germline V and J ends were trimmed by 4 bases and 0 bases, with 11 bases remaining between them. In germline, CDR1 is SGHDT, CDR2 YYEEEE.

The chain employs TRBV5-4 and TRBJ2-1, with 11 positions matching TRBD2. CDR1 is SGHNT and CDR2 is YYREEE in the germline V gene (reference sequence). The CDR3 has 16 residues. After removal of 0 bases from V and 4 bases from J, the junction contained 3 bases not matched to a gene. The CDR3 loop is CASSLAGTSGYNEQFF. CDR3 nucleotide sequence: TGTGCCAGCAGCTTGGCTGGGACTAGCGGATACAATGAGCAGTTCTTC.

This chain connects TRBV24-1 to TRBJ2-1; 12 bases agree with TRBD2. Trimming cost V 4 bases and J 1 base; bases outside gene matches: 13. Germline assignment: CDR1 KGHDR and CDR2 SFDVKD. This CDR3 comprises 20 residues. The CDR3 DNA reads TGTGCCACCAGTGACACCCGACCGGGACTAGCGGGCCGATCCTACAATGAGCAGTTCTTC. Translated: CATSDTRPGLAGRSYNEQFF.

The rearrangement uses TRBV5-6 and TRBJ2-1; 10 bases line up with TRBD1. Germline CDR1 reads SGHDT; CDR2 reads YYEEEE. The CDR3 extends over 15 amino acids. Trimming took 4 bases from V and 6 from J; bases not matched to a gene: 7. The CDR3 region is CASSSRDRGSNEQFF. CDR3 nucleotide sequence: TGTGCCAGCAGCAGCCGGGACAGGGGATCCAATGAGCAGTTCTTC.

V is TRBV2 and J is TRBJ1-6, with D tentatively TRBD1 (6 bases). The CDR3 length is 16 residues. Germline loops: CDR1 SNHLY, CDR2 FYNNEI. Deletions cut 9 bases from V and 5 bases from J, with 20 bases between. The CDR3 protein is CARAGAPTGNNSPLHF. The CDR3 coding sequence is TGTGCCAGGGCAGGGGCACCTACGGGAAATAATTCACCCCTCCACTTT.

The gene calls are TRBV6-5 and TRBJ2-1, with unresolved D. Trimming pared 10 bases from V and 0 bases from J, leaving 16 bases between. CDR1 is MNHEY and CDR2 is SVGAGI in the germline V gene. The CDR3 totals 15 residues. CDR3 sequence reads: CATLSPPVSYNEQFF. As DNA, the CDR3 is TGTGCCACCCTCAGTCCCCCTGTCTCCTACAATGAGCAGTTCTTC.

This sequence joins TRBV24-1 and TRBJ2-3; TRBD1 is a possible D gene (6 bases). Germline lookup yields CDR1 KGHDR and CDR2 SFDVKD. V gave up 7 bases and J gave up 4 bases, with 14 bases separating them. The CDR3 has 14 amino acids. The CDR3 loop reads CATRTGHSADTQYF. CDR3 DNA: TGTGCCACCAGGACAGGTCATTCCGCAGATACGCAGTATTTT.

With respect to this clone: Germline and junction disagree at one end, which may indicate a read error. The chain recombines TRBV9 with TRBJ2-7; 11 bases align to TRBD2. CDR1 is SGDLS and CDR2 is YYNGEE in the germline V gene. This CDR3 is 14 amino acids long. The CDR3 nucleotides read TGTGCCAGCAGTGTAGCGGGAGGGCCATACGAGCAGTACTTC. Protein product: CASSVAGGPYEQYF.

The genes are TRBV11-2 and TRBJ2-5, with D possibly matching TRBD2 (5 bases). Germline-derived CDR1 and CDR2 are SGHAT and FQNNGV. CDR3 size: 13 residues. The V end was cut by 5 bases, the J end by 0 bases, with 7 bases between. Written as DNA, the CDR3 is TGTGCCAGCAGCCCCGGGAACCAAGAGACCCAGTACTTC. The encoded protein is CASSPGNQETQYF.

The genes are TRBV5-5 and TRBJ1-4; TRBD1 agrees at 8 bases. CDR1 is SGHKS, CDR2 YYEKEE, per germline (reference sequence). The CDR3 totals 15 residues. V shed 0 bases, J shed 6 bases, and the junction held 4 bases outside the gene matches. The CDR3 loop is CASSLAPTGDEKLFF. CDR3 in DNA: TGTGCCAGCAGCTTGGCCCCGACAGGGGATGAAAAACTGTTTTTT.

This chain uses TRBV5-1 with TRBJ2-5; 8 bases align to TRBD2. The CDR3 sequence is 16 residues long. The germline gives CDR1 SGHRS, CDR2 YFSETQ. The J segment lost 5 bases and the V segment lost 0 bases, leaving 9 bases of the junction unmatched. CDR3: CASSLEPGTSGETQYF. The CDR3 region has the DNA TGCGCCAGCAGCTTGGAGCCCGGGACTAGTGGTGAGACCCAGTACTTC.

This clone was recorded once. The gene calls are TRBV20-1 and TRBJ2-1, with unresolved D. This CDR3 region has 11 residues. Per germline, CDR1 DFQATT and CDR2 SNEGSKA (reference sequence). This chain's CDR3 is CRALSHSEQFF. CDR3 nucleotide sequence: TGCAGGGCCCTCTCCCACAGTGAGCAGTTCTTC.

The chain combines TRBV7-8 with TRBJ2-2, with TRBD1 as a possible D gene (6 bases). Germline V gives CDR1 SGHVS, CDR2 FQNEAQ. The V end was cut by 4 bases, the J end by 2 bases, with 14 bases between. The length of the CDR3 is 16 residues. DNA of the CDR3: TGTGCCAGCAGCTCGAGGGCAGGGGTCAACACCGGGGAGCTGTTTTTT. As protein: CASSSRAGVNTGELFF.

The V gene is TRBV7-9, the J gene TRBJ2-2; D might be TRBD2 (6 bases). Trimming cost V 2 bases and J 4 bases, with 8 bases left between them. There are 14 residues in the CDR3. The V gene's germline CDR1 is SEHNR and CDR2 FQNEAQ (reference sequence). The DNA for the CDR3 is TGTGCCAGCAGCTTATTCGGGGGCACCGGGGAGCTGTTTTTT. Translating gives CASSLFGGTGELFF. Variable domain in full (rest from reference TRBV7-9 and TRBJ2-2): DTGVSQNPRHKITKRGQNVTFRCDPISEHNRLYWYRQTLGQGPEFLTYFQNEAQLEKSRLLSDRFSAERPKGSFSTLEIQRTEQGDSAMYLCASSLFGGTGELFFGEGSRLTVL.

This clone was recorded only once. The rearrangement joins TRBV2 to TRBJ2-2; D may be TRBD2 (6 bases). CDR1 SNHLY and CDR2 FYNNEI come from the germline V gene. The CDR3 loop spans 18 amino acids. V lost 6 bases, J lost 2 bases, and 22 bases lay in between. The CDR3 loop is CASSPRGRSSLNTGELFF. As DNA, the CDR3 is TGTGCCAGCAGCCCCCGAGGGAGGTCGTCCCTTAACACCGGGGAGCTGTTTTTT.

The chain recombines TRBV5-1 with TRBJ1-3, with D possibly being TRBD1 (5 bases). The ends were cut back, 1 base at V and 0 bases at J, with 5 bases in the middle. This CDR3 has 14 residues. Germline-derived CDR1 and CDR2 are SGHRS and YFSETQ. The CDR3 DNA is TGCGCCAGCAGCTTGAGGGGCTCTGGAAACACCATATATTTT. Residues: CASSLRGSGNTIYF.

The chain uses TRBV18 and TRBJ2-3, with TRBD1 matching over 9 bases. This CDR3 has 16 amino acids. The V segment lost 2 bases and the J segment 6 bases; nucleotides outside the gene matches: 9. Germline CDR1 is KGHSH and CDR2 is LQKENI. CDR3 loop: CASSPTLGTGRDTQYF. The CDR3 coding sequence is TGTGCCAGCTCACCAACGCTCGGGACAGGGCGCGATACGCAGTATTTT. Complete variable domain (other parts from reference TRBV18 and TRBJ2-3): NAGVMQNPRHLVRRRGQEARLRCSPMKGHSHVYWYRQLPEEGLKFMVYLQKENIIDESGMPKERFSAEFPKEGPSILRIQQVVRGDSAAYFCASSPTLGTGRDTQYFGPGTRLTVL.